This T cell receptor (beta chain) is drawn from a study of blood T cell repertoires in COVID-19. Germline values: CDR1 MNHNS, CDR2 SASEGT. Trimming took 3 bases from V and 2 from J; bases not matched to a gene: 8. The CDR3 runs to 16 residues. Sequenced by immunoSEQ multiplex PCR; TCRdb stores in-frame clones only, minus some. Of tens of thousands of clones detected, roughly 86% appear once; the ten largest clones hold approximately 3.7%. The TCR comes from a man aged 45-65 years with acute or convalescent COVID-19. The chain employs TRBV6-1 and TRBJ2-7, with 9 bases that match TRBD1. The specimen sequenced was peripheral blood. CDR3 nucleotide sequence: TGTGCCAGCAGTGAGCCGCGGACAGGGGCCCCCTACGAGCAGTACTTC. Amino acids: CASSEPRTGAPYEQYF.